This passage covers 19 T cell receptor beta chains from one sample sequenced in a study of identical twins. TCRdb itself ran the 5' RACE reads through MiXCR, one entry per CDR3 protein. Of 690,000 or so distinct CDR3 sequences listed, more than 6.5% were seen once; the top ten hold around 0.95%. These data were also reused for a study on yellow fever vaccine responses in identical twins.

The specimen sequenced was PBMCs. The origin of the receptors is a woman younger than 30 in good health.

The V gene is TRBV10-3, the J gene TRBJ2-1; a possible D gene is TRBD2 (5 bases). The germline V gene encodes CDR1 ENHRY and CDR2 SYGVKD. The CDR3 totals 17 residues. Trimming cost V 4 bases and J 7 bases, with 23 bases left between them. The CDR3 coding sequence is TGTGCCATCAGTGGGGCCCTTCTAGCCTCCGAGGAGAATGAGCAGTTCTTC. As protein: CAISGALLASEENEQFF.

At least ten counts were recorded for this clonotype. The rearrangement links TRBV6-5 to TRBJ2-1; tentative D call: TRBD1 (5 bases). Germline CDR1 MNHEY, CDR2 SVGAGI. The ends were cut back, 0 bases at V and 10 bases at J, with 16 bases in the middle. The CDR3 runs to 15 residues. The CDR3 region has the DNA TGTGCCAGCAGTTACTCGACGGGCGGACACGGGGAGCAGTTCTTC. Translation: CASSYSTGGHGEQFF.

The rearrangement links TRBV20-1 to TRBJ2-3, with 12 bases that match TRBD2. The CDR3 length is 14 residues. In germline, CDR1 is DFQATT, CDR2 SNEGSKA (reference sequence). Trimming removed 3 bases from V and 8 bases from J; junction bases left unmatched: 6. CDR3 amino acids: CSASLAGGARTQYF. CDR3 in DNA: TGCAGTGCTAGCCTAGCGGGGGGGGCGCGTACGCAGTATTTT.

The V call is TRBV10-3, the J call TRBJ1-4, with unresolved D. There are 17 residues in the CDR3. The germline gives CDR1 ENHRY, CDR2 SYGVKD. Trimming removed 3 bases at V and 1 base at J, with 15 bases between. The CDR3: CAISDGSYRGTNEKLFF. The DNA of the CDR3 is TGTGCCATCAGTGATGGATCGTATCGGGGAACTAATGAAAAACTGTTTTTT.

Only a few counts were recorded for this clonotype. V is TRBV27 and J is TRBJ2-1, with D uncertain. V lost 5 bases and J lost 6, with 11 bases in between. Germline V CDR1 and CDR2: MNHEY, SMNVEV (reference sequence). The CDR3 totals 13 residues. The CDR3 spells CASSPISANEQFF. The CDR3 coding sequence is TGTGCCAGCAGTCCGATTTCCGCCAATGAGCAGTTCTTC.

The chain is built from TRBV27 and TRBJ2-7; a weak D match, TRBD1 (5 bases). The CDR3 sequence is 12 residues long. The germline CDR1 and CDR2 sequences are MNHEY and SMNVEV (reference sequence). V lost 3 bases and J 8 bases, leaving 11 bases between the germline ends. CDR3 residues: CASSFGAEQQYF. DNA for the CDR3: TGTGCCAGCAGTTTTGGGGCAGAACAGCAGTACTTC.

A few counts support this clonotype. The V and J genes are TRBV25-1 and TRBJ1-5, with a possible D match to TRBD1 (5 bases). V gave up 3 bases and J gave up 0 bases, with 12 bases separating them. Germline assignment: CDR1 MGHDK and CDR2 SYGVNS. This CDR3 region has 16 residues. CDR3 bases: TGTGCCAGCAGTGACAGAGGGGACTATAGCAATCAGCCCCAGCATTTT. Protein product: CASSDRGDYSNQPQHF.

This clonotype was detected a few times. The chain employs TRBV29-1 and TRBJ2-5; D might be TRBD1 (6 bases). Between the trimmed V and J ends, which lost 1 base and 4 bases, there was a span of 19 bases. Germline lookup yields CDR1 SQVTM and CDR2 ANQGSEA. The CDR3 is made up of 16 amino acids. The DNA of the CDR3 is TGCAGCGTTGAAGGGTCCTCCAGGGGTGAAAGAGAGACCCAGTACTTC. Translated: CSVEGSSRGERETQYF.

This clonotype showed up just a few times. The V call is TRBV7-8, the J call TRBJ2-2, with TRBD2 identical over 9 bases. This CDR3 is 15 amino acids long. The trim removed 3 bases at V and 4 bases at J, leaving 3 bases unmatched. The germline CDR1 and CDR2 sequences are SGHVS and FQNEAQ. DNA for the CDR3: TGTGCCAGCAGCTTCGTAGCGGGAGCCACCGGGGAGCTGTTTTTT. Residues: CASSFVAGATGELFF.

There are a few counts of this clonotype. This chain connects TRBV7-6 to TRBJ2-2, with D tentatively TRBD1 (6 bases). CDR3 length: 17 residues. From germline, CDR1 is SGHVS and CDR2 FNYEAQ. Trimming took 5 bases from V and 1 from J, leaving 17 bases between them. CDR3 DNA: TGTGCCAGCAGCCCTACGTTGGGACACCTGAACACCGGGGAGCTGTTTTTT. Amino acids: CASSPTLGHLNTGELFF.

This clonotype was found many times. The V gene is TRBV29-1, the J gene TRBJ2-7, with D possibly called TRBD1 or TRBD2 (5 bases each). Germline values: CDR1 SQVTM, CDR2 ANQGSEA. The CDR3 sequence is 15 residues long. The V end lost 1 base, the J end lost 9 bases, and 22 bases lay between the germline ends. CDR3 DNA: TGCAGCGTTGAAGGCTTACCGGGACGGCCCCAGGGGCAGTACTTC. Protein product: CSVEGLPGRPQGQYF.

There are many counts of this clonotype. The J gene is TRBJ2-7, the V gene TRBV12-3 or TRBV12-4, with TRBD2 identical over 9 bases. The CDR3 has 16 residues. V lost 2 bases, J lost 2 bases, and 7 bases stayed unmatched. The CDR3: CASSLRASGITYEQYF. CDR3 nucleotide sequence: TGTGCCAGCAGTTTACGCGCTAGCGGGATCACCTACGAGCAGTACTTC.

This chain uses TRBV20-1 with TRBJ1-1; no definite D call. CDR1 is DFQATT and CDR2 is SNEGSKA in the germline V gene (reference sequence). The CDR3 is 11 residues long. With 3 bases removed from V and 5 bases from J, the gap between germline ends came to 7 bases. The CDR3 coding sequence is TGCAGTGCTAGTGGCGTGACTGAAGCTTTCTTT. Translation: CSASGVTEAFF.

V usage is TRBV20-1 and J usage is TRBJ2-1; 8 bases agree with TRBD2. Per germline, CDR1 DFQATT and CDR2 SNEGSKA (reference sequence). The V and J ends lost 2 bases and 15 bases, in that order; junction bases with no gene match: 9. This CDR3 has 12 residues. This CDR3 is CSARFTGGRWFF. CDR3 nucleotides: TGCAGTGCTAGATTTACGGGGGGGCGGTGGTTCTTC.

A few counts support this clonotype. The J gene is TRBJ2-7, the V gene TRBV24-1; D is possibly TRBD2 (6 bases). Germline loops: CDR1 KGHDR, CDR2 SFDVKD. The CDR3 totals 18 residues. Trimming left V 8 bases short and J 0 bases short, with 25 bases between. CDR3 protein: CATKNDGRVADYSYEQYF. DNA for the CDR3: TGTGCCACCAAAAACGACGGTCGGGTAGCGGACTACTCCTACGAGCAGTACTTC.

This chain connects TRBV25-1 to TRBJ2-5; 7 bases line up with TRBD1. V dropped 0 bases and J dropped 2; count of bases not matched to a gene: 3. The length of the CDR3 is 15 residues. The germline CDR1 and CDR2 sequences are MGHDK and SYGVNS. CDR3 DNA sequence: TGTGCCAGCAGTGAATATCGGGGACAGCAAGAGACCCAGTACTTC. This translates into CASSEYRGQQETQYF.

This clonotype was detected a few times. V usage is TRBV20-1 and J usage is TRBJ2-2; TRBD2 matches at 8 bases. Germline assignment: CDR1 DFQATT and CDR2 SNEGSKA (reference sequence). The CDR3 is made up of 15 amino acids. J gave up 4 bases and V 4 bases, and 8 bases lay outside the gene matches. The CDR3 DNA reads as TGCAGTGCTAACGGGGGGGCTACGGGCACCGGGGAGCTGTTTTTT. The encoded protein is CSANGGATGTGELFF.

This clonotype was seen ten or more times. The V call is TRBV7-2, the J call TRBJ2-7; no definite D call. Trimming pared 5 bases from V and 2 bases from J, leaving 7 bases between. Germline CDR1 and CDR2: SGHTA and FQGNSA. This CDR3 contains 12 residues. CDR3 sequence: CASSRSAYEQYF. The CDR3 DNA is TGTGCCAGCAGCCGCTCGGCCTACGAGCAGTACTTC.

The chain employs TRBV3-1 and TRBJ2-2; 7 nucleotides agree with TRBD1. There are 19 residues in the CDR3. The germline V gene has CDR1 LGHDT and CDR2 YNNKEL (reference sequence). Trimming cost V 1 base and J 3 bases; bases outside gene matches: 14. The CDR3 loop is CASSQVRGGPGGDTGELFF. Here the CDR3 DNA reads TGTGCCAGCAGCCAAGTCCGAGGCGGGCCAGGGGGAGACACCGGGGAGCTGTTTTTT.